The present T cell receptor (beta chain) was sequenced within a study of cytomegalovirus exposure and HLA in healthy donors. The germline V gene encodes CDR1 SGHDT and CDR2 YYEEEE. The CDR3 is 19 amino acids. The V and J ends lost 4 bases and 1 base respectively, with 21 bases between them. There are a few counts of this clone. With 60 Vbeta and 13 Jbeta primers, the PCR was carried out. Using immunoSEQ multiplex PCR, the repertoire was profiled, and TCRdb retains in-frame clones only, with some absent. Found here are some 170,000 clones, 55% to 75% of them singletons; the top ten hold under 3%. Sequenced material: PBMCs. The source is a human donor in good health. The rearrangement uses TRBV5-6 and TRBJ2-6; D is perhaps TRBD1 (6 bases). CDR3 loop: CASSPTSSRDTSGANVLTF. CDR3 bases: TGTGCCAGCAGCCCCACGTCGTCCCGGGACACTTCTGGGGCCAACGTCCTGACTTTC.